Listed below are T cell receptor beta chains from one sample, sequenced in a study of OX40 agonist ivuxolimab in advanced cancers. TCRdb's table, derived via immunoSEQ multiplex PCR, lists solely in-frame clones and lacks some. The sample lists about 68,000 clones; 90% to 95% were seen once. Here the sequenced sample was CD4+ or CD8+ T cells sorted from blood, taken in a trial of the OX40 agonist ivuxolimab. Source of these receptors: an adult with an advanced solid tumor such as melanoma, head and neck, liver or kidney cancer. Each CDR3 is given with its conserved first and last residue. The order of the fields is J gene, V gene, clone size, D gene, CDR3 DNA, CDR3 protein. D genes are given only for firm matches. Clone size, where shown, is once, few, many, or a class for clones that have expanded.

TRBJ1-5 | TRBV14 | - | - | TGTGCCAGCAGCCAAGATAATCAGCCCCAGCATTTT | CASSQDNQPQHF
TRBJ2-1 | TRBV5-1 | - | - | TGCGCCAGCAGCGAACAGGAGACTGAGCAGTTCTTC | CASSEQETEQFF
TRBJ1-1 | TRBV27 | - | - | TGTGCCAGCACCCGGGCGCGTAACACTGAAGCTTTCTTT | CASTRARNTEAFF
TRBJ1-2 | TRBV5-5 | - | - | TGTGCCAGCAGCTTGGTAGGGCTTGATGGCTACACCTTC | CASSLVGLDGYTF
TRBJ2-5 | TRBV29-1 | - | - | TGCAGCGTTGGGGGGTCCCAAGAGACCCAGTACTTC | CSVGGSQETQYF
TRBJ2-5 | TRBV7-9 | - | - | TGTGCCAGCAGCTTAGGACGTGGCGGGACTGGGGGAGAGACCCAGTACTTC | CASSLGRGGTGGETQYF
TRBJ2-7 | TRBV19 | - | TRBD2 | TGTGCCAGTAGTATGGGACTAGCGGGCGAGCAGTACTTC | CASSMGLAGEQYF
TRBJ1-1 | TRBV5-1 | - | TRBD1 | TGCGCCAGCAGCCGGGGGACAGGGACCGGAGTCACTGAAGCTTTCTTT | CASSRGTGTGVTEAFF
TRBJ2-1 | TRBV9 | few | TRBD2 | TGTGCCAGCAGCCCAAGGGGGCGGGAGGGCCTAAATGAGCAGTTCTTC | CASSPRGREGLNEQFF
TRBJ1-2 | TRBV6-6 | - | - | TGTGCCAGCAGCCCATTGGGGATTGCTGGCTACACCTTC | CASSPLGIAGYTF
TRBJ2-7 | TRBV28 | once | TRBD1 | TGTGCCAGCAGGCAGACAGGGGACTTGTACGAGCAGTACTTC | CASRQTGDLYEQYF
TRBJ2-2 | TRBV28 | - | - | TGTGCCAGCAGTTTTCCGAACACCGGGGAGCTGTTTTTT | CASSFPNTGELFF
TRBJ2-7 | TRBV2 | once | - | TGTGCCAGCAGGGCAGGTCTATACGAGCAGTACTTC | CASRAGLYEQYF
TRBJ1-4 | TRBV28 | - | - | TGTGCCAGCAGTGAGCGGTTGTCGGGCAATGAAAAACTGTTTTTT | CASSERLSGNEKLFF
TRBJ2-1 | TRBV19 | - | - | TGTGCCAGTAGTATAGTGGGTTTCCCTTACAATGAGCAGTTCTTC | CASSIVGFPYNEQFF
TRBJ2-7 | TRBV6-1 | - | - | TGTGCCAGCACACAGGTCTACGAGCAGTACTTC | CASTQVYEQYF
TRBJ1-2 | TRBV21-1 | - | - | TGTGCCAGCAGCAGGGAGTGCAGATATGGCTACACCTTC | CASSRECRYGYTF
TRBJ2-6 | TRBV15 | - | - | TGTGCCACCAGCAGAGATCTTTCCGGTCAGACTTCTGGGGCCAACGTCCTGACTTTC | CATSRDLSGQTSGANVLTF
TRBJ2-7 | TRBV5-1 | - | TRBD2 | TGCGCCAGCAGCAGTACTAGCGGGGGTGATGGCGAGCAGTACTTC | CASSSTSGGDGEQYF
TRBJ1-2 | TRBV6-1 | once | - | TGTGCCAGCAAGAGGGACCTCAACTATGGCTACACCTTC | CASKRDLNYGYTF
TRBJ2-1 | TRBV29-1 | once | TRBD2 | TGCAGCGTCTCGACTAGCACCTCCTACAATGAGCAGTTCTTC | CSVSTSTSYNEQFF
TRBJ1-1 | TRBV9 | once | - | TGTGCCAGCAGCCCCGACAGCCGCAACACTGAAGCTTTCTTT | CASSPDSRNTEAFF
TRBJ2-5 | TRBV18 | - | TRBD2 | TGTGCCAGCTCACCATTGCCCCCGGGACTAGCGGGAGAGGGAGAGACCCAGTACTTC | CASSPLPPGLAGEGETQYF
TRBJ1-4 | TRBV2 | once | - | TGTGCCAGCAGTAACCCGGGCGAGAAACTGTTTTTT | CASSNPGEKLFF
TRBJ2-1 | TRBV27 | - | - | TGTGCCAGCAGTTTACGGGGGCTGTCCTACAATGAGCAGTTCTTC | CASSLRGLSYNEQFF
TRBJ2-5 | TRBV27 | - | - | TGTGCCAGCAGTTCCAGGGTGGCACCAGAGACCCAGTACTTC | CASSSRVAPETQYF
TRBJ1-4 | TRBV6-6 | - | TRBD1 | TGTGCCAGCAGCCTTCCTCTTGGGACAGGGAGCGAAAAACTGTTTTTT | CASSLPLGTGSEKLFF
TRBJ2-3 | TRBV19 | - | TRBD1 | TGTGCCAGTAGTATAAAAGGCCCCGGACAGGGGGCACCCACAGATACGCAGTATTTT | CASSIKGPGQGAPTDTQYF
TRBJ2-7 | TRBV9 | - | TRBD2 | TGTGCCAATAGGACTAGCGGGAGGGCCGACGAGCAGTACTTC | CANRTSGRADEQYF
TRBJ2-1 | TRBV5-1 | once | - | TGCGCCAGCAAGGAGGGCAGCCTCTACAATGAGCAGTTCTTC | CASKEGSLYNEQFF
TRBJ2-3 | TRBV7-9 | - | - | TGTGCCAGTGGAGGGACAGATACGCAGTATTTT | CASGGTDTQYF
TRBJ1-1 | TRBV30 | - | - | TGTGCCTGGAGTGTACGGGGCACTGAAGCTTTCTTT | CAWSVRGTEAFF
TRBJ2-2 | TRBV19 | - | - | TGTGCCAGTAGTATTCCCGGGGAGAGGACCGGGGAGCTGTTTTTT | CASSIPGERTGELFF